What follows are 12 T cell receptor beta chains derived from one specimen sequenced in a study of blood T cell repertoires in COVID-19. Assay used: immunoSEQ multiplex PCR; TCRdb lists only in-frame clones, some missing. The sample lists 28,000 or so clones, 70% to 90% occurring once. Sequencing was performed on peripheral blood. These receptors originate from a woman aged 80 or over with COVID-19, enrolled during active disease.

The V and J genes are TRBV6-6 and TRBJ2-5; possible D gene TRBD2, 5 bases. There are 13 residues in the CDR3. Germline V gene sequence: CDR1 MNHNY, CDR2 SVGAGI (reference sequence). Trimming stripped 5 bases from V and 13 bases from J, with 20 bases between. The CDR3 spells CASSGLGPRGGYF. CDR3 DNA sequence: TGTGCCAGCAGTGGTCTGGGTCCCCGGGGTGGGTACTTC.

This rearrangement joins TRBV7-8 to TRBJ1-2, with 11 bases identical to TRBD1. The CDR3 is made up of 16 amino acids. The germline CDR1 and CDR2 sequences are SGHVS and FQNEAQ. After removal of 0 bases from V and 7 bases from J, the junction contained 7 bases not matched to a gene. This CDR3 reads CASSLAQDRGRAGYTF. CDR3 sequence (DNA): TGTGCCAGCAGCTTAGCTCAGGACAGGGGGCGAGCTGGCTACACCTTC. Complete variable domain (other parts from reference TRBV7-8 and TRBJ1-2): GAGVSQSPRYKVAKRGQDVALRCDPISGHVSLFWYQQALGQGPEFLTYFQNEAQLDKSGLPSDRFFAERPEGSVSTLKIQRTQQEDSAVYLCASSLAQDRGRAGYTFGSGTRLTVV.

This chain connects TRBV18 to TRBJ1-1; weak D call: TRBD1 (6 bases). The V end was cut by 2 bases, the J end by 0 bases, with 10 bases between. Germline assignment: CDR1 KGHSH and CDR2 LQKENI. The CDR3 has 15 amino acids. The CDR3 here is CASSPRQDLNTEAFF. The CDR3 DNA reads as TGTGCCAGCTCACCAAGACAGGATCTGAACACTGAAGCTTTCTTT.

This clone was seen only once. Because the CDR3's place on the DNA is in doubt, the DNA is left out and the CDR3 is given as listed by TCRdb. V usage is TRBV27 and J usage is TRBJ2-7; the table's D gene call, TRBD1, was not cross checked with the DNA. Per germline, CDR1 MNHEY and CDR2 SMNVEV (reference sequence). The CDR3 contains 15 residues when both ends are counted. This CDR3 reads CASSSSTGAYYEQYF.

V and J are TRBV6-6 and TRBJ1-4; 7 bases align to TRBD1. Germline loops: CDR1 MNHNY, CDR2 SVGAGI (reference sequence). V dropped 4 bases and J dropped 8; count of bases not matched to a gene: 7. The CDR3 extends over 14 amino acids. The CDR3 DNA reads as TGTGCCAGCAGTTTAACGACAGGGAGGGAAAAACTGTTTTTT. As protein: CASSLTTGREKLFF.

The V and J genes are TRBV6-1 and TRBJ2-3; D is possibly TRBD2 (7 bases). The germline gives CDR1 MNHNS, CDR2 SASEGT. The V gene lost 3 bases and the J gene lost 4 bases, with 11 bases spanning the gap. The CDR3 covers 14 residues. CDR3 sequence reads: CASSEGGAPDTQYF. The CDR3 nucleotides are TGTGCCAGCAGTGAGGGGGGGGCTCCAGATACGCAGTATTTT.

The CDR3 DNA sequence: TGTGCCAGCAGCTTGGGGATCGGGGAAAGGACTGAAGCTTTCTTT. Its translation: CASSLGIGERTEAFF. V is TRBV5-4 and J is TRBJ1-1; D remains ambiguous. Trimming removed 0 bases from V and 5 bases from J, with 14 bases in between. This CDR3 is built from 15 residues. The V gene's germline CDR1 is SGHNT and CDR2 YYREEE (reference sequence).

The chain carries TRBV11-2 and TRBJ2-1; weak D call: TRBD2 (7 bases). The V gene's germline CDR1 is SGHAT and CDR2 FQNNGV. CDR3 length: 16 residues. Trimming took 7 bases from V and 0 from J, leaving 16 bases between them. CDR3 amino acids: CASTRSGGLSYNEQFF. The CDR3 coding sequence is TGTGCCAGCACCCGCTCCGGGGGGCTCTCCTACAATGAGCAGTTCTTC. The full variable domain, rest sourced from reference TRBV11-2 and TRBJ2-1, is EAGVAQSPRYKIIEKRQSVAFWCNPISGHATLYWYQQILGQGPKLLIQFQNNGVVDDSQLPKDRFSAERLKGVDSTLKIQPAKLEDSAVYLCASTRSGGLSYNEQFFGPGTRLTVL.

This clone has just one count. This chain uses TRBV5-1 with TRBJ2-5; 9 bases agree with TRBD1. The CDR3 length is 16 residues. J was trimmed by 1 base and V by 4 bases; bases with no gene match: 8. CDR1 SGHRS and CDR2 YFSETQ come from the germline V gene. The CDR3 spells CASSPGQGLGQETQYF. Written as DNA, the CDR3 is TGCGCCAGCAGCCCCGGACAGGGGCTGGGCCAAGAGACCCAGTACTTC. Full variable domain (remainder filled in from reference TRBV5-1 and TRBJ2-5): KAGVTQTPRYLIKTRGQQVTLSCSPISGHRSVSWYQQTPGQGLQFLFEYFSETQRNKGNFPGRFSGRQFSNSRSEMNVSTLELGDSALYLCASSPGQGLGQETQYFGPGTRLLVL.

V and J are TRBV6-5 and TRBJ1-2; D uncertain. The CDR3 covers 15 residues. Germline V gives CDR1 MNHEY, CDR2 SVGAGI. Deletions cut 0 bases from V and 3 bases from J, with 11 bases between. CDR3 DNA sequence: TGTGCCAGCAGTTACTCGAAGCGGCGGCACTATGGCTACACCTTC. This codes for CASSYSKRRHYGYTF.

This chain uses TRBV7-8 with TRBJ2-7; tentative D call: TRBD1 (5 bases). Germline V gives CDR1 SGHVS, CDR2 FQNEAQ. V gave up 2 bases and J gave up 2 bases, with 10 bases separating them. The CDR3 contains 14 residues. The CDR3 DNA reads TGTGCCAGCAGCTTATCCCAGGGTACCTACGAGCAGTACTTC. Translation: CASSLSQGTYEQYF.

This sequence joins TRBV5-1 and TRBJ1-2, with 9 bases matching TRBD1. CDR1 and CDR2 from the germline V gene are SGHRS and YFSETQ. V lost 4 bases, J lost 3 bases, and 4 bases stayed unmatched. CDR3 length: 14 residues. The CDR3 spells CASSPGQGDYGYTF. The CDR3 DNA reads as TGCGCCAGCAGCCCGGGACAGGGAGACTATGGCTACACCTTC.